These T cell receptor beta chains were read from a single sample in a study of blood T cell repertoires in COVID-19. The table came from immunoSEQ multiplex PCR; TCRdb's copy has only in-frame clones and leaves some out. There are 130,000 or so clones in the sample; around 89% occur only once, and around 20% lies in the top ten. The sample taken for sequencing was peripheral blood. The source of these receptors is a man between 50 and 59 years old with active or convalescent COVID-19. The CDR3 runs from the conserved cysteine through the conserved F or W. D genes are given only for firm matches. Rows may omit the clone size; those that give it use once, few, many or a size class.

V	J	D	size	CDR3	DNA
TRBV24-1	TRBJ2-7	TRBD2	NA	CATSGAGGDYEQYF	TGTGCCACCAGTGGCGCGGGGGGTGACTACGAGCAGTACTTC
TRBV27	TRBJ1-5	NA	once	CASSLYGLYSNQPQHF	TGTGCCAGCAGTTTATATGGGCTATATAGCAATCAGCCCCAGCATTTT
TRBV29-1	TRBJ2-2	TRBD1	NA	CSVVPGQYPGELFF	TGCAGCGTGGTACCGGGACAGTACCCCGGGGAGCTGTTTTTT
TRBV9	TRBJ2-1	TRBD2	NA	CASSVSWREGLGSYNEQFF	TGTGCCAGCAGCGTAAGCTGGCGGGAGGGTTTGGGCTCCTACAATGAGCAGTTCTTC
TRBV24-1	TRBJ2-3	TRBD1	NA	CATQRGGAGTDTQYF	TGTGCCACCCAAAGAGGGGGCGCTGGCACAGATACGCAGTATTTT
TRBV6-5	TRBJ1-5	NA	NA	CASSYTRNSNQPQHF	TGTGCCAGCAGTTACACCAGAAATAGCAATCAGCCCCAGCATTTT
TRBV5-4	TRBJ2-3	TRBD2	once	CASTTRAGGADTQYF	TGTGCCAGCACCACAAGAGCGGGGGGCGCAGATACGCAGTATTTT
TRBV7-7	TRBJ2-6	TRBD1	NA	CASSPGTGPPTGANVLTF	TGTGCCAGCAGCCCGGGGACAGGCCCACCGACCGGGGCCAACGTCCTGACTTTC
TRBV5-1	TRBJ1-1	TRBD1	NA	CASSLDRGLTEAFF	TGCGCCAGCAGCTTGGACAGGGGGCTCACTGAAGCTTTCTTT
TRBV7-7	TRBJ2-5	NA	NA	CASSVDSGLQETQYF	TGTGCCAGCAGCGTGGACAGTGGCCTCCAAGAGACCCAGTACTTC
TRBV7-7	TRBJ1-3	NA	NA	CASSLGRGAGNTIYF	TGTGCCAGCAGCTTGGGCCGGGGGGCTGGAAACACCATATATTTT
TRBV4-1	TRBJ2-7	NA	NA	CASSQDFLNGRGISYEQYF	TGCGCCAGCAGCCAAGATTTTTTGAACGGTCGCGGCATCTCCTACGAGCAGTACTTC
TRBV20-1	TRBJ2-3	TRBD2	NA	CSASASGGASTDTQYF	TGCAGTGCTAGTGCTAGCGGGGGGGCCTCGACAGATACGCAGTATTTT
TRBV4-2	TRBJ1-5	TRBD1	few	CASSQEDGQGVQPQHF	TGTGCCAGCAGCCAAGAGGACGGACAGGGCGTTCAGCCCCAGCATTTT
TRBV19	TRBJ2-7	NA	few	CASSPRLSAGAYEQYF	TGTGCCAGTAGTCCCCGTCTGTCGGCAGGGGCATACGAGCAGTACTTC
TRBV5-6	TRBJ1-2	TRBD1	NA	CASTRGQGGGYTF	TGTGCCAGCACCCGGGGACAGGGTGGCGGCTACACCTTC
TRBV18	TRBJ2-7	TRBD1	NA	CASSADRGSYEQYF	TGTGCCAGCTCAGCAGACAGGGGCTCCTACGAGCAGTACTTC
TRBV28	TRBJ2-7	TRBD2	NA	CASSFNITSGTYEQYF	TGTGCCAGCAGTTTTAACATTACTAGCGGGACCTACGAGCAGTACTTC
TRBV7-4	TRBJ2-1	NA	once	CASSHGGGVPYNEQFF	TGTGCCAGCAGCCATGGTGGCGGGGTTCCCTACAATGAGCAGTTCTTC
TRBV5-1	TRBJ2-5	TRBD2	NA	CASSWTSGGAQETQYF	TGCGCCAGCAGCTGGACTAGCGGGGGGGCCCAAGAGACCCAGTACTTC
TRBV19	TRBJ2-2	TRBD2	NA	CASSMTSGGSNTGELFF	TGTGCCAGTAGTATGACTAGCGGGGGCTCGAACACCGGGGAGCTGTTTTTT
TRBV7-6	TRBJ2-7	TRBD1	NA	CASSPRTGGYEQYF	TGTGCCAGCAGTCCTAGGACAGGGGGCTACGAGCAGTACTTC
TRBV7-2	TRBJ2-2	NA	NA	CASSLAGVRTGELFF	TGTGCCAGCAGCTTAGCGGGAGTAAGGACCGGGGAGCTGTTTTTT
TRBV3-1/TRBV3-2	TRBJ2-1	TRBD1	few	CASSQVEGDRVYNEQFF	TGTGCCAGCAGCCAAGTGGAGGGGGACAGGGTCTACAATGAGCAGTTCTTC
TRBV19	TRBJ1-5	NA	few	CASSGGWQYSNQPQHF	TGTGCCAGTAGTGGCGGGTGGCAGTATAGCAATCAGCCCCAGCATTTT
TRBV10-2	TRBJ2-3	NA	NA	CASSDQGTSTDTQYF	TGCGCCAGCAGTGACCAGGGCACTAGCACAGATACGCAGTATTTT
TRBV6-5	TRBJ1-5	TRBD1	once	CASRQGSGNQPQHF	TGTGCCAGTCGACAGGGATCTGGCAATCAGCCCCAGCATTTT
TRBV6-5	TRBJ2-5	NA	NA	CASSYGRTDQETQYF	TGTGCCAGCAGTTATGGTCGGACAGACCAAGAGACCCAGTACTTC
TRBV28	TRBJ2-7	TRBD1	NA	CASSLSGQPSYEQYF	TGTGCCAGCAGCCTATCGGGACAGCCCTCCTACGAGCAGTACTTC
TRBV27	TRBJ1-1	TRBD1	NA	CASSWTTGGHTEAFF	TGTGCCAGCAGCTGGACGACAGGGGGCCACACTGAAGCTTTCTTT
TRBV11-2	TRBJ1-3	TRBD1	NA	CASSAYDRVAGNTIYF	TGTGCCAGCAGCGCCTATGACAGGGTGGCTGGAAACACCATATATTTT
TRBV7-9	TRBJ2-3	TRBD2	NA	CASSPSGNTDTQYF	TGTGCCAGCAGCCCTAGCGGGAACACAGATACGCAGTATTTT
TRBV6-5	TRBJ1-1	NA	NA	CASRGLQGRTEAFF	TGTGCCAGCAGGGGATTACAGGGTCGGACTGAAGCTTTCTTT
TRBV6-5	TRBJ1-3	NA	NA	CASSYGNTIYF	TGTGCCAGCAGCTATGGAAACACCATATATTTT
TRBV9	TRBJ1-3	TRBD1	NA	CASSPVSGTGFANTIYF	TGTGCCAGCAGTCCTGTAAGCGGGACAGGCTTTGCAAACACCATATATTTT
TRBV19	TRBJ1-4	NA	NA	CASSNRQEKLFF	TGTGCCAGTAGTAATAGACAGGAAAAACTGTTTTTT
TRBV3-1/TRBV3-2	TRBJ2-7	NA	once	CASSQDPRDTNAYEQYF	TGTGCCAGCAGCCAAGATCCCCGGGACACAAACGCCTACGAGCAGTACTTC
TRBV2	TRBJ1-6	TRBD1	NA	CASTGGNSPLHF	TGTGCCAGCACAGGGGGGAATTCACCCCTCCACTTT
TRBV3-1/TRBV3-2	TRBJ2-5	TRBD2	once	CASSPEVRTSGGVETQYF	TGTGCCAGCAGCCCAGAAGTGCGGACTAGCGGGGGGGTGGAGACCCAGTACTTC
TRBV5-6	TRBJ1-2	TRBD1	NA	CASSYWTGFYGYTF	TGTGCCAGCAGCTACTGGACAGGCTTTTATGGCTACACCTTC
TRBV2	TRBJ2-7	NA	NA	CASSEAVHSYEQYF	TGTGCCAGCAGTGAAGCGGTACATTCCTACGAGCAGTACTTC
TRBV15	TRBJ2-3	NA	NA	CATSRPSGVTGTQYF	TGTGCCACCAGCAGACCTAGTGGTGTCACGGGGACGCAGTATTTT